The rows below give T cell receptor beta chains drawn from one sample of a study of blood T cell repertoires in COVID-19. TCRdb's table, derived via immunoSEQ multiplex PCR, lists solely in-frame clones and lacks some. The table lists over 55,000 clones, roughly four fifths of them singletons, with roughly a tenth in the top ten. Material for sequencing was peripheral blood. These receptor sequences come from an older man with COVID-19, enrolled during active disease. The CDR3 runs from the conserved cysteine through the conserved F or W. The D gene is left open where the match is weak. The listing skips clone size in some rows; elsewhere it reads once, few, many or a size class.

length: 15
V: TRBV5-1
size: once
D: NA
J: TRBJ2-2
DNA: TGCGCCAGCAGCTTGGCGCCACAGGGCACCGGGGAGCTGTTTTTT
CDR3: CASSLAPQGTGELFF

length: 16
V: TRBV4-3
size: NA
D: TRBD2
J: TRBJ2-1
DNA: TGCGCCAGCAGCCCCTTAGCGGGAGGGGGTTCAAATGAGCAGTTCTTC
CDR3: CASSPLAGGGSNEQFF

length: 14
V: TRBV5-4
size: few
D: TRBD1
J: TRBJ1-2
DNA: TGTGCCAGCAGCCGGGACAGCTCCGACTATGGCTACACCTTC
CDR3: CASSRDSSDYGYTF

length: 15
V: TRBV6-6
size: NA
D: TRBD1
J: TRBJ1-2
DNA: TGTGCCAGCAGTTACTCATCGGGACAGTGGGCGGGCTACACCTTC
CDR3: CASSYSSGQWAGYTF

length: 13
V: TRBV7-9
size: once
D: TRBD2
J: TRBJ2-5
DNA: TGTGCCATCAGCGAAGGGAGGGGAGAGACCCAGTACTTC
CDR3: CAISEGRGETQYF

length: 15
V: TRBV7-9
size: NA
D: NA
J: TRBJ2-5
DNA: TGTGCCAGCAGCTTAGGGGGGGGCCCCCAAGAGACCCAGTACTTC
CDR3: CASSLGGGPQETQYF

length: 14
V: TRBV10-3
size: NA
D: TRBD2
J: TRBJ2-1
DNA: TGTGCCATCAGCTCGTCAGCGGGGGTAGGTGAGCAGTTCTTC
CDR3: CAISSSAGVGEQFF

length: 16
V: TRBV19
size: NA
D: NA
J: TRBJ2-2
DNA: TGTGCCAGTAGTGGGGCGTTGGGGGGGAACACCGGGGAGCTGTTTTTT
CDR3: CASSGALGGNTGELFF

length: 14
V: TRBV18
size: NA
D: NA
J: TRBJ2-2
DNA: TGTGCCAGCTCACCACTTCCAGGGACCGGGGAGCTGTTTTTT
CDR3: CASSPLPGTGELFF

length: 14
V: TRBV30
size: NA
D: NA
J: TRBJ2-1
DNA: TGTGCCTGGAGTGTATCGTCCCGGCAGGATGAGCAGTTCTTC
CDR3: CAWSVSSRQDEQFF

length: 17
V: TRBV11-3
size: NA
D: TRBD1
J: TRBJ2-1
DNA: TGTGCCAGCAGCTTAGGCACCGGGACAGGGGGCTACAATGAGCAGTTCTTC
CDR3: CASSLGTGTGGYNEQFF

length: 14
V: TRBV18
size: NA
D: NA
J: TRBJ1-1
DNA: TGTGCCAGCTCACCATTTGAGGGTTCCACTGAAGCTTTCTTT
CDR3: CASSPFEGSTEAFF

length: 16
V: TRBV5-4
size: NA
D: TRBD2
J: TRBJ2-1
DNA: TGTGCCAGCAGCTTGGCCGGGACTAGCATCCACAATGAGCAGTTCTTC
CDR3: CASSLAGTSIHNEQFF

length: 15
V: TRBV5-1
size: NA
D: TRBD2
J: TRBJ2-1
DNA: TGCGCCAGCAGCCTGGTCATAGCGGGCGGGGATGAGCAGTTCTTC
CDR3: CASSLVIAGGDEQFF

length: 16
V: TRBV9
size: NA
D: NA
J: TRBJ2-3
DNA: TGTGCCAGCAGCGTTGGGGCGGGGACTAGCACAGATACGCAGTATTTT
CDR3: CASSVGAGTSTDTQYF

length: 15
V: TRBV6-6
size: NA
D: NA
J: TRBJ1-6
DNA: TGTGCCAGCGCCACTATGAGCTCCTATAATTCACCCCTCCACTTT
CDR3: CASATMSSYNSPLHF

length: 17
V: TRBV5-5
size: NA
D: NA
J: TRBJ2-6
DNA: TGTGCCAGCAGCTTGGCAATCCCGAGCTCTGGGGCCAACGTCCTGACTTTC
CDR3: CASSLAIPSSGANVLTF

length: 13
V: TRBV4-3
size: medium-sized
D: NA
J: TRBJ2-5
DNA: TGCGCCAGCAGCGACAGGCTACCGGAGACCCAGTACTTC
CDR3: CASSDRLPETQYF

length: 13
V: TRBV10-3
size: once
D: TRBD1
J: TRBJ2-1
DNA: TGTGCCATCAGCGTGGGACAGCGCGATGAGCAGTTCTTC
CDR3: CAISVGQRDEQFF

length: 19
V: TRBV9
size: few
D: TRBD2
J: TRBJ2-1
DNA: TGTGCCAGCAGCGTGGCTAGCGGGAGTTTGGTCGCTTCCTACAATGAGCAGTTCTTC
CDR3: CASSVASGSLVASYNEQFF

length: 15
V: TRBV5-6
size: few
D: TRBD1
J: TRBJ1-3
DNA: TGTGCCAGCAGCCTAGGACAGGGGGTTGGAAACACCATATATTTT
CDR3: CASSLGQGVGNTIYF

length: 20
V: TRBV27
size: NA
D: TRBD2
J: TRBJ2-1
DNA: TGTGCCAGCAGTTTACGTTGGGGGGTGGCGGCTAGCGGGAGGAGTAATGAGCAGTTCTTC
CDR3: CASSLRWGVAASGRSNEQFF

length: 15
V: TRBV7-3
size: NA
D: TRBD2
J: TRBJ2-3
DNA: TGTGCCAGCAGCTCAAGCGGGACTAGCACAGATACGCAGTATTTT
CDR3: CASSSSGTSTDTQYF

length: 14
V: TRBV20-1
size: once
D: NA
J: TRBJ2-7
DNA: TGCAGTGCTAGTGACGTTCCGAGCTCCTACGAGCAGTACTTC
CDR3: CSASDVPSSYEQYF

length: 13
V: TRBV7-2
size: NA
D: TRBD1
J: TRBJ1-4
DNA: TGTGCCAGCAGCCCTGGGACAGGGGAAAAACTGTTTTTT
CDR3: CASSPGTGEKLFF

length: 16
V: TRBV18
size: NA
D: TRBD2
J: TRBJ2-1
DNA: TGTGCCAGCTCACCTCGACTAGCGGGATCCTACAATGAGCAGTTCTTC
CDR3: CASSPRLAGSYNEQFF

length: 18
V: TRBV29-1
size: few
D: NA
J: TRBJ1-1
DNA: TGCAGCGTTGAAGGAATCGGAGGAGCAGGGAGGGGGGACACTGAAGCTTTCTTT
CDR3: CSVEGIGGAGRGDTEAFF

length: 18
V: TRBV19
size: few
D: NA
J: TRBJ1-5
DNA: TGTGCCAGTACCACTCGCCGGGACTTAGGGTATAGCAATCAGCCCCAGCATTTT
CDR3: CASTTRRDLGYSNQPQHF

length: 15
V: TRBV9
size: few
D: NA
J: TRBJ1-1
DNA: TGTGCCAGCAGCGCCCGGGACAAAGCAAACACTGAAGCTTTCTTT
CDR3: CASSARDKANTEAFF

length: 14
V: TRBV19
size: once
D: NA
J: TRBJ2-2
DNA: TGTGCCACTCAAGGACTTGCACACACCGGGGAGCTGTTTTTT
CDR3: CATQGLAHTGELFF

length: 13
V: TRBV12-3/TRBV12-4
size: NA
D: NA
J: TRBJ1-1
DNA: TGTGCCAGCAGTTTACAGGGTCGGACTGAAGCTTTCTTT
CDR3: CASSLQGRTEAFF

length: 16
V: TRBV10-1
size: NA
D: NA
J: TRBJ2-1
DNA: TGCGCCAGCAGCGGTGGGGAGGCTGCTACCTACAATGAGCAGTTCTTC
CDR3: CASSGGEAATYNEQFF

length: 15
V: TRBV15
size: NA
D: NA
J: TRBJ2-1
DNA: TGTGCCACCAGCAGAGGCGGGACAGCCTCTCATGAGCAGTTCTTC
CDR3: CATSRGGTASHEQFF

length: 16
V: TRBV4-1
size: NA
D: TRBD1
J: TRBJ2-5
DNA: TGCGCCAGCAGCCAAGATGGAAGGGGGCTGGAGGAGACCCAGTACTTC
CDR3: CASSQDGRGLEETQYF

length: 17
V: TRBV4-3
size: NA
D: NA
J: TRBJ1-5
DNA: TGCGCCAGCAGCCAAGATGGCCGCGGGGGAAGCAATCAGCCCCAGCATTTT
CDR3: CASSQDGRGGSNQPQHF

length: 15
V: TRBV7-2
size: NA
D: NA
J: TRBJ2-5
DNA: TGTGCCAGCAGCTTAGGGTCCCGGACTGAAGAGACCCAGTACTTC
CDR3: CASSLGSRTEETQYF

length: 18
V: TRBV29-1
size: NA
D: NA
J: TRBJ2-1
DNA: TGCAGCGTTCGCCCTTTTGAGACTAGTTATTCGTCCTACAATGAGCAGTTCTTC
CDR3: CSVRPFETSYSSYNEQFF

length: 17
V: TRBV24-1
size: NA
D: NA
J: TRBJ2-2
DNA: TGTGCCACCAGTGACATGGGGCTCCCTGCGAACACCGGGGAGCTGTTTTTT
CDR3: CATSDMGLPANTGELFF

length: 17
V: TRBV6-2/TRBV6-3
size: NA
D: TRBD1
J: TRBJ1-5
DNA: TGTGCCAGCAGTTATCCGACAGGGGGCGCAGGCAATCAGCCCCAGCATTTT
CDR3: CASSYPTGGAGNQPQHF

length: 14
V: TRBV11-2
size: NA
D: NA
J: TRBJ1-1
DNA: TGTGCCAGCACCCGGGGTTTAGGGAACACTGAAGCTTTCTTT
CDR3: CASTRGLGNTEAFF

length: 15
V: TRBV4-3
size: NA
D: TRBD1
J: TRBJ1-4
DNA: TGCGCCAGCAGCCAATCACAGGGGGCTAATGAAAAACTGTTTTTT
CDR3: CASSQSQGANEKLFF

length: 15
V: TRBV3-1/TRBV3-2
size: once
D: NA
J: TRBJ2-3
DNA: TGTGCCAGCAGCCAAGGTCACAGGCTTACAGATACGCAGTATTTT
CDR3: CASSQGHRLTDTQYF

length: 13
V: TRBV29-1
size: NA
D: TRBD2
J: TRBJ2-3
DNA: TGCAGCGTTGGGCGGGAGGGCACAGATACGCAGTATTTT
CDR3: CSVGREGTDTQYF

length: 15
V: TRBV6-5
size: NA
D: NA
J: TRBJ1-6
DNA: TGTGCCAGCAGTTACGGGGGGGCCCATAATTCACCCCTCCACTTT
CDR3: CASSYGGAHNSPLHF

length: 13
V: TRBV2
size: NA
D: NA
J: TRBJ1-2
DNA: TGTGCCAGCAGTCAAGACTTTAACTATGGCTACACCTTC
CDR3: CASSQDFNYGYTF

length: 12
V: TRBV7-8
size: NA
D: TRBD2
J: TRBJ2-3
DNA: TGTGCCAGCAGCCCGCTAGCGGGGGCCCAGTATTTT
CDR3: CASSPLAGAQYF

length: 12
V: TRBV28
size: NA
D: TRBD1
J: TRBJ1-1
DNA: TGTGCCAGCAGCAGACAGGGTCCTGAAGCTTTCTTT
CDR3: CASSRQGPEAFF

length: 10
V: TRBV2
size: NA
D: NA
J: TRBJ1-2
DNA: TGTGCCAGCAGGGAGTATGGCTACACCTTC
CDR3: CASREYGYTF

length: 13
V: TRBV29-1
size: NA
D: NA
J: TRBJ1-6
DNA: TGCAGCGTTGGGCAGGGTGATAATTCACCCCTCCACTTT
CDR3: CSVGQGDNSPLHF